The 3 T cell receptor beta chains below all came from one sample that was sequenced in a study of blood T cells in healthy people across ages. Sample-barcoded 5' priming and a J-beta primer mix drove a second PCR of about 6 to 12 cycles. One entry per CDR3 protein, called by TCRdb with MiXCR from the 5' RACE reads. Of some 1.7 million distinct CDR3 sequences listed, about 30% were seen once; the top ten hold 7.7%. Material for sequencing was blood. These receptors originate from a woman aged 30 to 39 in good health.

The chain employs TRBV12-3 or TRBV12-4 and TRBJ1-2; D is undetermined. V was cut by 4 bases and J by 4 bases, with 13 bases left in between. The CDR3 extends over 14 amino acids. The CDR3 region is CASSSAWSLYGYTF. For the CDR3, the DNA is TGTGCCAGCAGTTCAGCGTGGAGTCTCTATGGCTACACCTTC.

The chain combines TRBV12-3 or TRBV12-4 with TRBJ2-1, with D perhaps TRBD2 (5 bases). Trimming took off 4 bases at V and 9 bases at J, with 19 bases between the two ends. This CDR3 spans 15 amino acids. The CDR3 DNA follows: TGTGCCAGCAGTTCTGACTACCTAGTCGACCCTGAGCAGTTCTTC. Translated: CASSSDYLVDPEQFF.

The sample holds a few counts of this clonotype. The chain couples TRBV28 to TRBJ1-5, with 7 bases lining up with TRBD1. The CDR3 is made up of 17 amino acids. Germline lookup yields CDR1 MDHEN and CDR2 SYDVKM. Trimming cost V 5 bases and J 3 bases; bases outside gene matches: 13. The CDR3 DNA is TGTGCCAGCAGTCAGGCTCTGACAGGGAACTCCAATCAGCCCCAGCATTTT. Protein product: CASSQALTGNSNQPQHF.